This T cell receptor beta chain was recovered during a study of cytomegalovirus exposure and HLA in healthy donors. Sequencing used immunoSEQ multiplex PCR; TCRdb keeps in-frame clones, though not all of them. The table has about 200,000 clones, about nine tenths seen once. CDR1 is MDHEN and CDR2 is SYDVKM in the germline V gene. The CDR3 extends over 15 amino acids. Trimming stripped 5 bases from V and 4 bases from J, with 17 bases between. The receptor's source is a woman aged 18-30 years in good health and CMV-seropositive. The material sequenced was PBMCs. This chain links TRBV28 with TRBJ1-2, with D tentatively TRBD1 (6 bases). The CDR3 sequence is CASSTPRGGFYGYTF. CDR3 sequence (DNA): TGTGCCAGCAGTACCCCGAGGGGGGGGTTCTATGGCTACACCTTC.